The 20 T cell receptor beta chains listed next were all sequenced from one sample in a study of blood T cell repertoires in COVID-19. Measured with immunoSEQ multiplex PCR; TCRdb has only the in-frame clones, and not every one. The profile shows some 180,000 clones, about four fifths of them singletons. Sequenced: peripheral blood. These receptors were collected from a woman aged 40 to 50 with COVID-19, enrolled during active disease.

This clone has ten or more counts. This chain links TRBV9 with TRBJ1-1, with D maybe TRBD1 (5 bases). The CDR3 runs to 14 residues. Trimming removed 3 bases at V and 1 base at J, with 10 bases between. Germline CDR1 and CDR2: SGDLS and YYNGEE. The CDR3 DNA follows: TGTGCCAGCAGCGCAATGGACACGAACACTGAAGCTTTCTTT. Its protein is CASSAMDTNTEAFF.

The chain recombines TRBV19 with TRBJ1-3; 9 bases are shared with TRBD1. V was clipped by 6 bases and J by 0 bases; unmatched bases: 3. There are 15 residues in the CDR3. CDR1 is LNHDA and CDR2 is SQIVND in the germline V gene (reference sequence). DNA for the CDR3: TGTGCCAGTAGACAGGGGGCCGTCTCTGGAAACACCATATATTTT. This gives the protein CASRQGAVSGNTIYF.

V usage is TRBV2 and J usage is TRBJ1-1; 7 bases fit TRBD1. The CDR3 loop spans 13 amino acids. In germline, CDR1 is SNHLY, CDR2 FYNNEI. Germline trimming cut 7 bases from V and 3 bases from J; bases unmatched to any gene: 5. The chain's CDR3 is CASTQGEDTEAFF. The CDR3, as DNA: TGTGCCAGCACCCAGGGGGAAGACACTGAAGCTTTCTTT.

V gene TRBV6-5 combines with J gene TRBJ1-5; no clear D gene. The CDR3 covers 13 residues. Germline-derived CDR1 and CDR2 are MNHEY and SVGAGI. Trimming took off 8 bases at V and 3 bases at J, with 11 bases between the two ends. CDR3 in DNA: TGTGCCAGCGTTAGGAGAGCCAATCAGCCCCAGCATTTT. Its translation: CASVRRANQPQHF.

The chain uses TRBV3-1 (or the pseudogene TRBV3-2) and TRBJ1-6, with 10 bases fitting TRBD1. Losses at the gene ends were 6 bases for V and 11 bases for J; bases not matched to a gene: 1. This CDR3 region has 12 residues. The germline CDR1 and CDR2 sequences are LGHDT and YNNKEL (reference sequence). The CDR3 sequence: CASRGTGAPLHF. The CDR3 bases are TGTGCCAGCAGAGGGACAGGGGCACCCCTCCACTTT.

The rearrangement joins TRBV6-2 or TRBV6-3 to TRBJ2-5; the match to TRBD2 covers 13 bases. CDR3 size: 19 residues. Per germline, CDR1 MNHEY and CDR2 SVGEGT. The V segment lost 4 bases and the J segment 5 bases; nucleotides outside the gene matches: 16. The CDR3 DNA sequence: TGTGCCAGCAGTTTCACACCTCCTCGGACTAGCGGGAGTGGGGAGACCCAGTACTTC. Translating it yields CASSFTPPRTSGSGETQYF.

The chain carries TRBV29-1 and TRBJ2-5; the D is unclear. This CDR3 is 10 amino acids long. Per germline, CDR1 SQVTM and CDR2 ANQGSEA. Trimming took 5 bases from V and 4 from J, leaving 5 bases between them. This CDR3 is CSVTVETQYF. CDR3 bases: TGCAGCGTTACGGTAGAGACCCAGTACTTC.

The V call is TRBV18, the J call TRBJ1-5, with 10 bases that match TRBD1. Germline CDR1 and CDR2: KGHSH and LQKENI. CDR3 length: 15 residues. V gave up 3 bases and J gave up 7 bases; unmatched junction bases: 6. In DNA, the CDR3 is TGTGCCAGCTCACCGGGACAGGGGAGCGGACAGCCCCAGCATTTT. Translation: CASSPGQGSGQPQHF.

The V call is TRBV2, the J call TRBJ1-2; the match to TRBD1 covers 9 bases. This CDR3 is built from 14 residues. J was trimmed by 4 bases and V by 6 bases; bases with no gene match: 6. Germline V gene lookup returns CDR1 SNHLY and CDR2 FYNNEI. CDR3 DNA sequence: TGTGCCAGCAGCCAGGGACAGGGCCCCTATGGCTACACCTTC. It translates to CASSQGQGPYGYTF.

This clone was counted between two and nine times. The chain uses TRBV2 and TRBJ1-3; possibly TRBD1 for D (5 bases). V lost 6 bases to trimming and J lost 0 bases, with 9 bases between them. CDR3 length: 14 amino acids. Germline CDR1 SNHLY, CDR2 FYNNEI. This chain's CDR3 is CASRADSSGNTIYF. CDR3 DNA: TGTGCCAGCAGAGCCGACAGCTCTGGAAACACCATATATTTT.

The chain joins TRBV19 to TRBJ1-1; unclear D gene. CDR3 length: 10 amino acids. V was pared by 8 bases and J by 11 bases, with 12 bases between. CDR1 LNHDA and CDR2 SQIVND come from the germline V gene (reference sequence). CDR3 bases: TGTGCCAGTGGTACAACGGGGGCTTTCTTT. Protein: CASGTTGAFF. Full variable domain (missing parts from reference TRBV19 and TRBJ1-1): DGGITQSPKYLFRKEGQNVTLSCEQNLNHDAMYWYRQDPGQGLRLIYYSQIVNDFQKGDIAEGYSVSREKKESFPLTVTSAQKNPTAFYLCASGTTGAFFGQGTRLTVV.

This rearrangement joins TRBV18 to TRBJ2-7, with 7 bases matching TRBD1. CDR3 length: 18 residues. The germline CDR1 and CDR2 sequences are KGHSH and LQKENI. V dropped 6 bases and J dropped 2; count of bases not matched to a gene: 19. DNA of the CDR3: TGTGCCAGCTCCCAGGTGGGGTCAGGGGGAATCCCCCCCTACGAGCAGTACTTC. Amino acids: CASSQVGSGGIPPYEQYF.

The chain uses TRBV3-1 (or the pseudogene TRBV3-2) and TRBJ2-3; D might be TRBD2 (5 bases). Between the trimmed V and J ends, which lost 2 bases and 6 bases, there was a span of 12 bases. The CDR3 spans 14 residues. Looked up from germline, CDR1 is LGHDT and CDR2 is YNNKEL (reference sequence). CDR3 protein: CASSQSGTLDTQYF. The CDR3, as DNA: TGTGCCAGCAGCCAATCGGGAACACTTGATACGCAGTATTTT.

The rearrangement joins TRBV11-3 to TRBJ1-1; unclear D gene. Trimming took off 5 bases at V and 5 bases at J, with 12 bases between the two ends. The CDR3 length is 13 residues. Germline V gives CDR1 SGHNT, CDR2 YENEEA. This CDR3 reads CASSQTRETEAFF. For the CDR3, the DNA is TGTGCCAGCAGCCAGACGAGGGAAACTGAAGCTTTCTTT.

The chain uses TRBV21-1 and TRBJ1-1. TRBV21-1 is a listed pseudogene. The CDR3 runs 13 residues. The CDR3 loop is CASEGNGCTEAFF. The CDR3 DNA sequence: TGTGCCAGCGAGGGAAACGGGTGCACTGAAGCTTTCTTT.

V is TRBV2 and J is TRBJ2-2; D remains unclear. The CDR3 runs to 15 residues. Germline CDR1 is SNHLY and CDR2 is FYNNEI. The V end was cut by 0 bases, the J end by 1 base, with 6 bases between. The CDR3 coding sequence is TGTGCCAGCAGTGAAGCCTTCTTGAACACCGGGGAGCTGTTTTTT. It specifies CASSEAFLNTGELFF.

The chain has TRBV5-8 and TRBJ1-4; 9 bases match TRBD1. The V gene end was trimmed by 4 bases and the J gene end by 6 bases; junction bases not matched to a gene: 4. Germline lookup yields CDR1 SGHTS and CDR2 YDEGEE. The CDR3 runs 14 residues. The CDR3 protein is CASSTDRGYEKLFF. CDR3 DNA sequence: TGTGCCAGCAGCACCGACAGGGGGTATGAAAAACTGTTTTTT.

This clone was detected only once. The chain couples TRBV5-1 to TRBJ2-7, with 10 positions matching TRBD1. Germline CDR1 reads SGHRS; CDR2 reads YFSETQ. V shed 4 bases and J 5 bases; nucleotides not matched to a gene: 6. This CDR3 has 14 amino acids. The CDR3 sequence is CASSPRTGGDEQYF. In nucleotides, the CDR3 is TGCGCCAGCAGCCCCCGGACAGGGGGGGACGAGCAGTACTTC.

This clone was recorded only once. The V and J genes are TRBV2 and TRBJ1-1, with D unclear. This CDR3 is 14 amino acids long. CDR1 SNHLY and CDR2 FYNNEI come from the germline V gene. Trimming took 4 bases from V and 2 from J, leaving 11 bases between them. CDR3 protein: CASSALGSNTEAFF. DNA for the CDR3: TGTGCCAGCAGTGCATTGGGCTCTAACACTGAAGCTTTCTTT.

The chain uses TRBV11-2 and TRBJ2-5; 10 positions match TRBD1. The CDR3 runs to 14 residues. V was pared by 4 bases and J by 3 bases, with 2 bases of the junction left unmatched. Germline V gene sequence: CDR1 SGHAT, CDR2 FQNNGV. The CDR3 region is CASSSGQGEETQYF. Written as DNA, the CDR3 is TGTGCCAGCAGCTCCGGACAGGGGGAAGAGACCCAGTACTTC.